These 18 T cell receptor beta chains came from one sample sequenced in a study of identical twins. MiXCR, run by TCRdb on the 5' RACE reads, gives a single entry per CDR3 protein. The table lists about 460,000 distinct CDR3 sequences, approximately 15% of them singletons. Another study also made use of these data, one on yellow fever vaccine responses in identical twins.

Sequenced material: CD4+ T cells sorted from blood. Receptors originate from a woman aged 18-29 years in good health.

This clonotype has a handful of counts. The CDR3 loop is CAISTIMNTEAFF. CDR3 in DNA: TGTGCCATCAGTACAATAATGAACACTGAAGCTTTCTTT. The chain employs TRBV10-3 and TRBJ1-1; D ambiguous. Trimming left V 5 bases short and J 0 bases short, with 7 bases between. The germline CDR1 and CDR2 sequences are ENHRY and SYGVKD. The CDR3 runs 13 residues.

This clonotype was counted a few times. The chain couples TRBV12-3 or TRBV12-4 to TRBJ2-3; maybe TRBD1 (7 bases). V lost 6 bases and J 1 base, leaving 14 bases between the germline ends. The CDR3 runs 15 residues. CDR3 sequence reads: CASRRGRGGTDTQYF. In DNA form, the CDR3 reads TGTGCCAGCAGACGCGGCAGGGGGGGCACAGATACGCAGTATTTT.

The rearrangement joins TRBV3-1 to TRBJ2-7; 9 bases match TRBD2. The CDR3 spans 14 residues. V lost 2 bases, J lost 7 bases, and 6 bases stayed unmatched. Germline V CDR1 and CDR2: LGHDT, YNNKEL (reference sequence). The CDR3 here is CASSQKAGGGEQYF. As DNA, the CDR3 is TGTGCCAGCAGCCAAAAGGCGGGAGGGGGGGAGCAGTACTTC.

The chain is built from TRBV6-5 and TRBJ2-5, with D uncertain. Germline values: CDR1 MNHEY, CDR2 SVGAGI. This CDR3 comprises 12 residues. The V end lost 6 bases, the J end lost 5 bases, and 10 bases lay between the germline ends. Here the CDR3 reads CASRHLRETQYF. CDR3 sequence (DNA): TGTGCCAGCAGACACCTCCGGGAGACCCAGTACTTC.

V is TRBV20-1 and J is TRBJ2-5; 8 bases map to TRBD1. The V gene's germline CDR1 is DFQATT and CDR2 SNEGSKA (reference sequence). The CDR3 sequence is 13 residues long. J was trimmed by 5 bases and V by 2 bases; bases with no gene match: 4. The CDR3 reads CSARRTGMETQYF. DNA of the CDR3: TGCAGTGCTAGAAGGACAGGGATGGAGACCCAGTACTTC.

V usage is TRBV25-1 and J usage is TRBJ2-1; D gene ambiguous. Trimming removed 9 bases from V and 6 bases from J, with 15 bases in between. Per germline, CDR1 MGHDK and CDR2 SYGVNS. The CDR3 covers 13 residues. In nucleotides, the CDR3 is TGTGCCAGTTCCCTCTTCTTGAGCAATGAGCAGTTCTTC. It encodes CASSLFLSNEQFF.

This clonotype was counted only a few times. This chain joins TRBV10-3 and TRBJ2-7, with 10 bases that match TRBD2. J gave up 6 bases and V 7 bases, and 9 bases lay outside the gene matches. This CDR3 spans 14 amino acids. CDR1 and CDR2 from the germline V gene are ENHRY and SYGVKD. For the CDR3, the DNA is TGTGCCATCAAACAGCGGGAGGGCCTAGGCGAGCAGTACTTC. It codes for CAIKQREGLGEQYF.

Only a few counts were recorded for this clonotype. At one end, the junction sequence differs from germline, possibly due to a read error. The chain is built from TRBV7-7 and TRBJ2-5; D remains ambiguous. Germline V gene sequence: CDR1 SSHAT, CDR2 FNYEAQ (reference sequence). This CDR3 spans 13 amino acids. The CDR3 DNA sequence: TGTGCTAGCAGCTCGAGTCTCCAAGAGACCCAGTACTTC. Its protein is CASSSSLQETQYF.

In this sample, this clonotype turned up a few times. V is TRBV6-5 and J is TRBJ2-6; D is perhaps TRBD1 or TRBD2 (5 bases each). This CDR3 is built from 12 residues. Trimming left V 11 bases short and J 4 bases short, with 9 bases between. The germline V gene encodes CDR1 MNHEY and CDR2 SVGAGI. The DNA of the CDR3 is TGTGCCTCTTGGGGGGGGGCCAACGTCCTGACTTTC. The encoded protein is CASWGGANVLTF.

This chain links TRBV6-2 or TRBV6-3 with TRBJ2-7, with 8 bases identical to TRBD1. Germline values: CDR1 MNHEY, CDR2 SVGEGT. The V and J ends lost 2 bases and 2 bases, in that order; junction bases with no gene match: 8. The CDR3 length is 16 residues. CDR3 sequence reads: CASSYPGDRPTYEQYF. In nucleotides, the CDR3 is TGTGCCAGCAGTTACCCTGGGGACAGGCCCACCTACGAGCAGTACTTC.

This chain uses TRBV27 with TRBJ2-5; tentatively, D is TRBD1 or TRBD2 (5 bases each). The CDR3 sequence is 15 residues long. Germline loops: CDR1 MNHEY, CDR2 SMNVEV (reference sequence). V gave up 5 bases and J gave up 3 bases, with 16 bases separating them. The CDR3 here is CASSPTGRPKETQYF. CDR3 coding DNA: TGTGCCAGCAGTCCTACGGGACGTCCAAAAGAGACCCAGTACTTC.

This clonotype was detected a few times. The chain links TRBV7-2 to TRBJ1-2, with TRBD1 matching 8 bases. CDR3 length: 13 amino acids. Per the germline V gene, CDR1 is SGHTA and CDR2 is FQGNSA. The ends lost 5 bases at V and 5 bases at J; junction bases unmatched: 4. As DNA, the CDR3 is TGTGCCAGCAGCGAACAGGGGGGTTATGGCTACACCTTC. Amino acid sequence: CASSEQGGYGYTF.

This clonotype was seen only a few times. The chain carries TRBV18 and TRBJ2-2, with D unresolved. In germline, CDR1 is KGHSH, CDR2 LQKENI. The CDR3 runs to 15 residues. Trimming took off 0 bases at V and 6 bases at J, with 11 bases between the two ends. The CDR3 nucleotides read TGTGCCAGCTCACCACCTTCCCGGTCGGCCGGGGAGCTGTTTTTT. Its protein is CASSPPSRSAGELFF.

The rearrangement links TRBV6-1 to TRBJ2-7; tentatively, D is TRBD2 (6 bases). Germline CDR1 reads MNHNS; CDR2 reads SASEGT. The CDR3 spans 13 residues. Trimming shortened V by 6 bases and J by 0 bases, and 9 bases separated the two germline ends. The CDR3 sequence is CASRRGGSYEQYF. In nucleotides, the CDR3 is TGTGCCAGCAGGCGGGGAGGCTCCTACGAGCAGTACTTC.

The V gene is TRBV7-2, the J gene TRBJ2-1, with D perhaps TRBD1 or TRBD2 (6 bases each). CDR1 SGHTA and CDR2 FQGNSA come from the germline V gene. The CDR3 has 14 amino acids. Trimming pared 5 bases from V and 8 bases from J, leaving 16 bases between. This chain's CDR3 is CASSPGEVWHEQFF. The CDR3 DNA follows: TGTGCCAGCAGCCCAGGGGAGGTCTGGCATGAGCAGTTCTTC. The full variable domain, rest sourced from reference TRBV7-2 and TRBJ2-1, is GAGVSQSPSNKVTEKGKDVELRCDPISGHTALYWYRQSLGQGLEFLIYFQGNSAPDKSGLPSDRFSAERTGGSVSTLTIQRTQQEDSAVYLCASSPGEVWHEQFFGPGTRLTVL.

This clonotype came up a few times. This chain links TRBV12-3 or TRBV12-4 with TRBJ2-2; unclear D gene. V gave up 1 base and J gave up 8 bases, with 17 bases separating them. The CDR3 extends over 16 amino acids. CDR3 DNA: TGTGCCAGCAGTTTAGGACTTACGGATATCGCGGGGGAGCTGTTTTTT. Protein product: CASSLGLTDIAGELFF.

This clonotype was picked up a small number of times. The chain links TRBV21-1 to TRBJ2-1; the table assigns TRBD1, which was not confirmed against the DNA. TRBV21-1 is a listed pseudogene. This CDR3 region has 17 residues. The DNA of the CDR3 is TGTGCCAGCAGCAAGGGGGGTGAGTCAGGGCTCTATGATGAGCAGTTCTTC. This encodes CASSKGGESGLYDEQFF.

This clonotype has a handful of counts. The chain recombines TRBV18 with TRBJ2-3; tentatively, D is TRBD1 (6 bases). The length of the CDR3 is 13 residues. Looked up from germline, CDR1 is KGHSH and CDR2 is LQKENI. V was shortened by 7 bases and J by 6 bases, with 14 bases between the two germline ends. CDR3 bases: TGTGCCAGCTACAGGGATGGTGCGGATACGCAGTATTTT. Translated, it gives CASYRDGADTQYF.